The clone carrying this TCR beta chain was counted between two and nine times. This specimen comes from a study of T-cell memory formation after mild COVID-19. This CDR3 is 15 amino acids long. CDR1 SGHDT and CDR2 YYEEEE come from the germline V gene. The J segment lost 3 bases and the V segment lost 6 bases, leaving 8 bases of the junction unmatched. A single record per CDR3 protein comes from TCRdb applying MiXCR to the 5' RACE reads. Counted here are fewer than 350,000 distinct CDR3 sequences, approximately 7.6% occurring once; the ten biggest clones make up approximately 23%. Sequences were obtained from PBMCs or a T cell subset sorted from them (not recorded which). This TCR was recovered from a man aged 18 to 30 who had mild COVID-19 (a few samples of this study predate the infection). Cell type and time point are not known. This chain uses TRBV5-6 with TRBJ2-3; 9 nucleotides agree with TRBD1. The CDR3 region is CASNLIQGATDTQYF. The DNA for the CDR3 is TGTGCCAGCAACTTAATACAGGGGGCGACAGATACGCAGTATTTT. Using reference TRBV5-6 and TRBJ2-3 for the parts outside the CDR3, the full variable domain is DAGVTQSPTHLIKTRGQQVTLRCSPKSGHDTVSWYQQALGQGPQFIFQYYEEEERQRGNFPDRFSGHQFPNYSSELNVNALLLGDSALYLCASNLIQGATDTQYFGPGTRLTVL.